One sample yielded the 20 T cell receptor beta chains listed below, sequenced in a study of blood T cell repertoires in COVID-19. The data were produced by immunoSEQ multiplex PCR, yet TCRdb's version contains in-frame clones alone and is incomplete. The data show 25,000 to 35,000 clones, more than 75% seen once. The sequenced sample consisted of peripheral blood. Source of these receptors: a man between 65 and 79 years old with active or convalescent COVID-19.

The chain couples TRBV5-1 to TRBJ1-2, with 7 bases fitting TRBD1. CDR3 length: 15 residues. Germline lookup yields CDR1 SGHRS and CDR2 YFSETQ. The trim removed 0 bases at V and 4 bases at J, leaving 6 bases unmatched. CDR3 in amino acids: CASSLETGSVYGYTF. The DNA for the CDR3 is TGCGCCAGCAGCTTGGAGACAGGGTCTGTCTATGGCTACACCTTC.

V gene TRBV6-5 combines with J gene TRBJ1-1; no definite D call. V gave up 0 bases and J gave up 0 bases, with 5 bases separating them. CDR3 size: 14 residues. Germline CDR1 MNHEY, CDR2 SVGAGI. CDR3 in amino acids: CASSYSGLNTEAFF. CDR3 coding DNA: TGTGCCAGCAGTTACTCGGGCCTGAACACTGAAGCTTTCTTT.

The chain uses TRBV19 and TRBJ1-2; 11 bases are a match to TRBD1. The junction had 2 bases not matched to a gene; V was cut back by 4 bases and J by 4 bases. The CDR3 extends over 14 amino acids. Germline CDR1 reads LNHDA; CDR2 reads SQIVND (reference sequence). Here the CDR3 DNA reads TGTGCCAGTAGTAGGACAGGGGGCACCTATGGCTACACCTTC. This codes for CASSRTGGTYGYTF. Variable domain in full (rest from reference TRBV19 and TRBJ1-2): DGGITQSPKYLFRKEGQNVTLSCEQNLNHDAMYWYRQDPGQGLRLIYYSQIVNDFQKGDIAEGYSVSREKKESFPLTVTSAQKNPTAFYLCASSRTGGTYGYTFGSGTRLTVV.

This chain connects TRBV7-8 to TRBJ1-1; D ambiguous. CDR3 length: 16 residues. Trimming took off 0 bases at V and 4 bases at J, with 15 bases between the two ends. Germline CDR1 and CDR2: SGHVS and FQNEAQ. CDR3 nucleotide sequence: TGTGCCAGCAGCTTAGCGGGTCGGGCTCGGGGCACTGAAGCTTTCTTT. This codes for CASSLAGRARGTEAFF.

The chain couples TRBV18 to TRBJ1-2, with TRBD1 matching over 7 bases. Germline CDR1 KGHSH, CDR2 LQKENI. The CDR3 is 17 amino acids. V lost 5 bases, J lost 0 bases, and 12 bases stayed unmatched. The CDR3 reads CASSSAQGGDSNYGYTF. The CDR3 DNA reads TGTGCCAGCTCATCAGCGCAGGGGGGCGATTCTAACTATGGCTACACCTTC.

CDR3 in DNA: TGTGCCAGCAGCTTAGCGGCAGGCAGCACAGATACGCAGTATTTT. This gives the protein CASSLAAGSTDTQYF. J is TRBJ2-3 and V is TRBV7-2; no reliable D call. From germline, CDR1 is SGHTA and CDR2 FQGNSA. Between the trimmed V and J ends, which lost 0 bases and 0 bases, there was a span of 7 bases. The CDR3 contains 15 residues.

The CDR3 sequence: CASSYIRGSGNSPLHF. CDR3 in DNA: TGTGCCAGCAGTTACATCAGGGGGTCTGGGAATTCACCCCTCCACTTT. V usage is TRBV6-5 and J usage is TRBJ1-6; 7 nucleotides match TRBD1. Germline trimming cut 2 bases from V and 7 bases from J; bases unmatched to any gene: 8. CDR1 and CDR2 from the germline V gene are MNHEY and SVGAGI. CDR3 length equals 16 residues.

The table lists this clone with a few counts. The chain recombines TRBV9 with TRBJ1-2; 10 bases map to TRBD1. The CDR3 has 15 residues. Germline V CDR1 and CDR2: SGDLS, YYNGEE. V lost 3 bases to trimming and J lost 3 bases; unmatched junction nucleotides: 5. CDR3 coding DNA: TGTGCCAGCAGCGGCCAGACAGGGGGCGACTATGGCTACACCTTC. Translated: CASSGQTGGDYGYTF.

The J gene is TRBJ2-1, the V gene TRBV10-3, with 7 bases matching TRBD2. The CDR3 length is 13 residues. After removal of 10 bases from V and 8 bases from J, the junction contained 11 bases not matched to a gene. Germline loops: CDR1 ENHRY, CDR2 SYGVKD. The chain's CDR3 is CASQRDHGDEQFF. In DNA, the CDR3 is TGTGCCAGCCAGCGGGACCACGGGGATGAGCAGTTCTTC.

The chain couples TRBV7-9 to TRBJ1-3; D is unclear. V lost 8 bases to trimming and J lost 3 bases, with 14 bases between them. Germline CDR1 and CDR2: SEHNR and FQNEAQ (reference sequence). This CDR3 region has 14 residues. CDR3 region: CASPRRRGGNTIYF. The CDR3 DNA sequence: TGTGCCAGCCCGCGCCGCCGGGGTGGAAACACCATATATTTT.

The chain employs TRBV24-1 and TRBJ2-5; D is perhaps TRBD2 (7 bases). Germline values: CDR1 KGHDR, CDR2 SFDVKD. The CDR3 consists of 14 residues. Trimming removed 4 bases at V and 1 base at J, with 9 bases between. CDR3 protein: CATSDGGPQETQYF. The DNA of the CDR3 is TGTGCCACCAGTGACGGGGGGCCCCAAGAGACCCAGTACTTC.

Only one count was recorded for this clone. The CDR3 reads CASSPDDRQETQYF. The CDR3 DNA reads as TGCGCCAGCAGCCCGGATGACAGGCAAGAGACCCAGTACTTC. The rearrangement links TRBV5-1 to TRBJ2-5, with TRBD1 as a possible D gene (6 bases). The CDR3 has 14 residues. Between the trimmed V and J ends, which lost 4 bases and 2 bases, there was a span of 12 bases. Germline assignment: CDR1 SGHRS and CDR2 YFSETQ.

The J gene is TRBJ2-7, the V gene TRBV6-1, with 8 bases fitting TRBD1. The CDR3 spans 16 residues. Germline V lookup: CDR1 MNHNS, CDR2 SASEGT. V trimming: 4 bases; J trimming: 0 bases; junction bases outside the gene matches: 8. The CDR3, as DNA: TGTGCCAGCAGTGCCGGGGGACAGGTCATCTCCTACGAGCAGTACGTC. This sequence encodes CASSAGGQVISYEQYV.

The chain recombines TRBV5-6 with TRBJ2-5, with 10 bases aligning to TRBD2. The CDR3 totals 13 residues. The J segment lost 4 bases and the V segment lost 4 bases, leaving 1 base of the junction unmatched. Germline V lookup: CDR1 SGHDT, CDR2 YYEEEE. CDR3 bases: TGTGCCAGCAGCCTAGCGGGAGTAGAGACCCAGTACTTC. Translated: CASSLAGVETQYF.

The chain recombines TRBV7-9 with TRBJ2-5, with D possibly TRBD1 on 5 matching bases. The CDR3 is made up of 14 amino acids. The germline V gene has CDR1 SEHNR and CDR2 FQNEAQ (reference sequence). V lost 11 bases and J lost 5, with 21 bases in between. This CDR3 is CAYGQGSNRETQYF. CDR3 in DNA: TGTGCCTACGGCCAGGGCTCTAACCGGGAGACCCAGTACTTC.

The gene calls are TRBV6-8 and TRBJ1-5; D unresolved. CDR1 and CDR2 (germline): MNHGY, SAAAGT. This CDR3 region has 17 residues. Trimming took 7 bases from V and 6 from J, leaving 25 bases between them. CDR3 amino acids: CASIYNPGSVLGQPQHF. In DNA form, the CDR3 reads TGTGCCAGCATCTACAACCCCGGGTCCGTTCTTGGTCAGCCCCAGCATTTT.

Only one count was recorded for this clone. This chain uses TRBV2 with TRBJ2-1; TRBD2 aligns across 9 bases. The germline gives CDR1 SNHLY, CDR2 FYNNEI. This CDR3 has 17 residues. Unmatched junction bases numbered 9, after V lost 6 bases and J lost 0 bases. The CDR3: CASSRRGGESSYNEQFF. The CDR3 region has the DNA TGTGCCAGCAGCCGCCGCGGGGGGGAATCCTCCTACAATGAGCAGTTCTTC.

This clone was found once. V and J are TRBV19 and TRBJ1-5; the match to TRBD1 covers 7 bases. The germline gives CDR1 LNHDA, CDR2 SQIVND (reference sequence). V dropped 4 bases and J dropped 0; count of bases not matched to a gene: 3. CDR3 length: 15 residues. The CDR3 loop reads CASSTGTVSNQPQHF. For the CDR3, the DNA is TGTGCCAGTAGTACGGGGACAGTTAGCAATCAGCCCCAGCATTTT.

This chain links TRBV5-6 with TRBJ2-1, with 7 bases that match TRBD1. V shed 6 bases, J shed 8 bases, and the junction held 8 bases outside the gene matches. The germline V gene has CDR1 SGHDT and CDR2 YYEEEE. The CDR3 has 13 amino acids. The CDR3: CASTLDRVDEQFF. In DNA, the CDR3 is TGTGCCAGCACCCTAGACAGGGTTGATGAGCAGTTCTTC.

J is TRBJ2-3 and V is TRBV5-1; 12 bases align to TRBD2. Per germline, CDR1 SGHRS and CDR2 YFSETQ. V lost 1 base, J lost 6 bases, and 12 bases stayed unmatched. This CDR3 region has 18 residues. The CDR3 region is CASSLTPPSGRVGDTQYF. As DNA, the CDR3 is TGCGCCAGCAGCTTGACTCCCCCTAGCGGGAGGGTTGGGGATACGCAGTATTTT.